These T cell receptor beta chains were read from a single sample in a study of shared T cell receptors in the human thymus. Sequenced by immunoSEQ multiplex PCR; TCRdb stores in-frame clones only, minus some. The sample lists hundreds of thousands of clones, 88% occurring once. These same data were also listed under a study on human thymus T cells.

The source material was thymocytes. These receptors were collected from a boy under two years old with a congenital heart defect. Both conserved end residues are part of each CDR3. The order of the fields is V gene, clone size, D gene, J gene, CDR3 DNA, CDR3 protein. D genes are given only for firm matches. Some rows have no size entry. The others give once, few or many, or a class for an expanded clone.

v_call: TRBV19
clone_size: NA
d_call: NA
j_call: TRBJ2-7
cdr3_nt: TGTGCCAGTAGTATAGTTGACCGACAACCTACCTACGAGCAGTACTTC
cdr3_aa: CASSIVDRQPTYEQYF

v_call: TRBV6-1
clone_size: NA
d_call: TRBD2
j_call: TRBJ2-5
cdr3_nt: TGTGCCAGCAATAGCCCTTCCGGGAGGGAGACCCAGTACTTC
cdr3_aa: CASNSPSGRETQYF

v_call: TRBV5-6
clone_size: NA
d_call: NA
j_call: TRBJ1-2
cdr3_nt: TGTGCCAGCAGCTTGGGGGGATTAGGGGACTATGGCTACACCTTC
cdr3_aa: CASSLGGLGDYGYTF

v_call: TRBV2
clone_size: NA
d_call: NA
j_call: TRBJ2-6
cdr3_nt: TGTGCCAGCAGTGAGGGCGGGGCCAACGTCCTGACTTTC
cdr3_aa: CASSEGGANVLTF

v_call: TRBV30
clone_size: once
d_call: NA
j_call: TRBJ2-7
cdr3_nt: TGTGCCTGGAGTGGGGGGACTGACTACGAGCAGTACTTC
cdr3_aa: CAWSGGTDYEQYF

v_call: TRBV9
clone_size: NA
d_call: NA
j_call: TRBJ1-5
cdr3_nt: TGTGCCAGCAGCGTAGGGGCCGGCCCACATCAGCCCCAGCATTTT
cdr3_aa: CASSVGAGPHQPQHF

v_call: TRBV6-6
clone_size: NA
d_call: NA
j_call: TRBJ1-1
cdr3_nt: TGTGCCAGCAGTTATCCAACAGACGAAGCTTTCTTT
cdr3_aa: CASSYPTDEAFF

v_call: TRBV27
clone_size: NA
d_call: NA
j_call: TRBJ2-2
cdr3_nt: TGTGCCAGCAGTAGGGGGTCCCCGCACACCGGGGAGCTGTTTTTT
cdr3_aa: CASSRGSPHTGELFF

v_call: TRBV10-1
clone_size: NA
d_call: NA
j_call: TRBJ1-3
cdr3_nt: TGCGCCAGCAGACGGGATTTCTCTGGAAACACCATATATTTT
cdr3_aa: CASRRDFSGNTIYF

v_call: TRBV5-6
clone_size: few
d_call: NA
j_call: TRBJ2-2
cdr3_nt: TGTGCCAGCAGCTTGGGGTCCCTGAGGGAGAGAACCGGGGAGCTGTTTTTT
cdr3_aa: CASSLGSLRERTGELFF

v_call: TRBV19
clone_size: NA
d_call: NA
j_call: TRBJ1-1
cdr3_nt: TGTGCCAGTTTTAGGAACACTGAAGCTTTCTTT
cdr3_aa: CASFRNTEAFF

v_call: TRBV30
clone_size: NA
d_call: NA
j_call: TRBJ1-4
cdr3_nt: TGTGCCTGGAGTGAGGGGTCTTCGGGTGAAAAACTGTTTTTT
cdr3_aa: CAWSEGSSGEKLFF

v_call: TRBV27
clone_size: NA
d_call: TRBD2
j_call: TRBJ2-7
cdr3_nt: TGTGCCAGCAGTCCCAGACTAGCGGGAAGCACCTACGAGCAGTACTTC
cdr3_aa: CASSPRLAGSTYEQYF

v_call: TRBV4-1
clone_size: NA
d_call: NA
j_call: TRBJ2-7
cdr3_nt: TGTGCCAGCAGCCCCCATAGCGGATACGAGCAGTACTTC
cdr3_aa: CASSPHSGYEQYF

v_call: TRBV11-2
clone_size: NA
d_call: NA
j_call: TRBJ2-2
cdr3_nt: TGTGCCAGCAGCTTACCAGGGCAGAACACCGGGGAGCTGTTTTTT
cdr3_aa: CASSLPGQNTGELFF

v_call: TRBV6-6
clone_size: NA
d_call: NA
j_call: TRBJ2-3
cdr3_nt: TGTGCCAGCAGCAAAGACGGGAATCTTTACCCAGATACGCAGTATTTT
cdr3_aa: CASSKDGNLYPDTQYF

v_call: TRBV29-1
clone_size: few
d_call: NA
j_call: TRBJ2-7
cdr3_nt: TGCAGCGTTGTCACGTGGAGGACCGAGCAGTACTTC
cdr3_aa: CSVVTWRTEQYF

v_call: TRBV10-3
clone_size: few
d_call: TRBD2
j_call: TRBJ2-1
cdr3_nt: TGTGCCATCAACCTAGCGGGGGGATACAATGAGCAGTTCTTC
cdr3_aa: CAINLAGGYNEQFF

v_call: TRBV14
clone_size: NA
d_call: NA
j_call: TRBJ2-2
cdr3_nt: TGTGCCAGCAGCCCTCGTCTCAGCGTGGACACCGGGGAGCTGTTTTTT
cdr3_aa: CASSPRLSVDTGELFF

v_call: TRBV7-8
clone_size: NA
d_call: TRBD1
j_call: TRBJ2-7
cdr3_nt: TGTGCCAGCAGCCCCCCTCCGGGACAGGGGAACTTAGCCTCCTACGAGCAGTACTTC
cdr3_aa: CASSPPPGQGNLASYEQYF

v_call: TRBV4-1
clone_size: NA
d_call: NA
j_call: TRBJ2-7
cdr3_nt: TGCGCCAGCAGCCAAGCTAGCCCAACCTACGAGCAGTACTTC
cdr3_aa: CASSQASPTYEQYF

v_call: TRBV19
clone_size: NA
d_call: TRBD1
j_call: TRBJ1-1
cdr3_nt: TGTGCCAGTAGGTATTTGGACAGGGGAAGTGGGAAGACTGAAGCTTTCTTT
cdr3_aa: CASRYLDRGSGKTEAFF

v_call: TRBV10-3
clone_size: NA
d_call: NA
j_call: TRBJ2-7
cdr3_nt: TGTGCCATCAGTGAGTCTTGGAAGGGTCCCAGGGGGCAGTACTTC
cdr3_aa: CAISESWKGPRGQYF

v_call: TRBV27
clone_size: NA
d_call: TRBD2
j_call: TRBJ2-7
cdr3_nt: TGTGCCAGCAGTTTACCCCCGGGGCTAGCGGGGATCTACGAGCAGTACTTC
cdr3_aa: CASSLPPGLAGIYEQYF

v_call: TRBV28
clone_size: once
d_call: NA
j_call: TRBJ2-4
cdr3_nt: TGTGCCAGCAGTTCGACCCAGGGGAAAAACATTCAGTACTTC
cdr3_aa: CASSSTQGKNIQYF

v_call: TRBV11-3
clone_size: NA
d_call: TRBD2
j_call: TRBJ2-1
cdr3_nt: TGTGCCAGCAGCCGGAGCGGGAGGCAAAATGAGCAGTTCTTC
cdr3_aa: CASSRSGRQNEQFF

v_call: TRBV14
clone_size: NA
d_call: TRBD1
j_call: TRBJ2-1
cdr3_nt: TGTGCCAGCAGCCCTAGGGACAGGGGGCGTACCTACAATGAGCAGTTCTTC
cdr3_aa: CASSPRDRGRTYNEQFF